What follows are 24 T cell receptor beta chains derived from one specimen sequenced in a study of OX40 agonist ivuxolimab in advanced cancers. Data came from immunoSEQ multiplex PCR; TCRdb stores just in-frame clones and leaves some out. The profile shows 60,000 or so clones, roughly 88% of them singletons. The specimen comprised CD4+ or CD8+ T cells sorted from blood, sampled in a trial of the OX40 agonist ivuxolimab. These receptors were taken from an adult with an advanced solid tumor such as melanoma, head and neck, liver or kidney cancer.

The CDR3 is CASSLLANTEAFF. CDR3 bases: TGTGCCAGCAGCTTATTGGCGAACACTGAAGCTTTCTTT. The chain links TRBV7-8 to TRBJ1-1, with unresolved D. Germline CDR1 SGHVS, CDR2 FQNEAQ. This CDR3 has 13 amino acids. Deletions cut 2 bases from V and 1 base from J, with 5 bases between.

The chain couples TRBV19 to TRBJ1-1, with 8 positions matching TRBD1. Germline CDR1 LNHDA, CDR2 SQIVND (reference sequence). The CDR3 sequence is 13 residues long. V trimming: 6 bases; J trimming: 4 bases; junction bases outside the gene matches: 4. In DNA, the CDR3 is TGTGCCAGTAGCCAAACAGGGGGCACTGAAGCTTTCTTT. Its translation is CASSQTGGTEAFF.

The rearrangement uses TRBV5-6 and TRBJ1-1; TRBD1 aligns across 7 bases. In germline, CDR1 is SGHDT, CDR2 YYEEEE. V was pared by 3 bases and J by 10 bases, with 3 bases of the junction left unmatched. CDR3 length: 11 residues. CDR3 DNA sequence: TGTGCCAGCAGCTCAGGGGGGAGAGCTTTCTTT. This translates into CASSSGGRAFF.

This chain links TRBV12-1 with TRBJ2-7; TRBD1, the table's D call, lacks a check against the DNA. TRBV12-1 corresponds to a pseudogene. This CDR3 comprises 19 residues. The CDR3 DNA follows: TGTGCCAGCAGCTTTCACCCCGGGACAGGGGGCGTTCGGGGCTACGAGCAGTACTTC. This translates into CASSFHPGTGGVRGYEQYF.

The chain combines TRBV11-2 with TRBJ2-2; weak D call: TRBD2 (6 bases). Trimming removed 3 bases from V and 6 bases from J, with 14 bases in between. The germline V gene encodes CDR1 SGHAT and CDR2 FQNNGV. CDR3 length equals 15 residues. CDR3 protein: CASSFLYSGAGELFF. The CDR3 nucleotides read TGTGCCAGCAGCTTCTTATATTCGGGAGCCGGGGAGCTGTTTTTT.

The gene calls are TRBV11-2 and TRBJ2-7, with TRBD1 matching over 11 bases. The CDR3 length is 15 residues. V gave up 4 bases and J gave up 4 bases; unmatched junction bases: 6. Germline values: CDR1 SGHAT, CDR2 FQNNGV. CDR3 DNA: TGTGCCAGCAGCTCAGGACAGGGGGCGAGGTACGAGCAGTACTTC. It yields the protein CASSSGQGARYEQYF.

CDR3: CASSAPSYEQYF. In DNA form, the CDR3 reads TGTGCCAGCAGCGCCCCGTCCTACGAGCAGTACTTC. The genes are TRBV7-6 and TRBJ2-7; unclear D gene. Germline V gives CDR1 SGHVS, CDR2 FNYEAQ. The CDR3 consists of 12 residues. The V and J ends lost 5 bases and 1 base respectively, with 6 bases between them.

The chain couples TRBV30 to TRBJ2-7, with D perhaps TRBD1 or TRBD2 (5 bases each). Germline V gives CDR1 GTSNPN, CDR2 SVGIG (reference sequence). The CDR3 has 14 amino acids. V was cut by 3 bases and J by 6 bases, with 18 bases left in between. The DNA for the CDR3 is TGTGCCTGGAGGCTCCCTCAGGGACCCTCCGAGCAGTACTTC. Its protein product is CAWRLPQGPSEQYF.

V and J are TRBV5-1 and TRBJ2-1; TRBD2 matches 7 bases. Germline V gene data show CDR1 as SGHRS and CDR2 as YFSETQ. J lost 9 bases, V lost 0 bases, and 6 bases had no gene match. This CDR3 spans 14 amino acids. The CDR3 DNA reads as TGCGCCAGCAGCTTGGTGGCGGGAGCGGTTGAGCAGTTCTTC. This codes for CASSLVAGAVEQFF.

The chain has TRBV6-1 and TRBJ1-1, with D possibly being TRBD1 (5 bases). V was clipped by 6 bases and J by 10 bases, with 18 bases between them. Germline loops: CDR1 MNHNS, CDR2 SASEGT. The CDR3 is 13 residues long. The CDR3 region has the DNA TGTGCCAGCAGCGACCGGGACTCCGCTGGAGCTTTCTTT. This gives the protein CASSDRDSAGAFF.

The chain has TRBV7-9 and TRBJ2-7; D gene unclear. CDR1 SEHNR and CDR2 FQNEAQ come from the germline V gene (reference sequence). The CDR3 length is 12 residues. The V end was cut by 1 base, the J end by 3 bases, with 4 bases between. CDR3 sequence (DNA): TGTGCCAGCAGCTTAGACAACTACGAGCAGTACTTC. This gives the protein CASSLDNYEQYF.

This clone appeared a few times. The chain joins TRBV18 to TRBJ1-1; TRBD1 agrees at 7 bases. Germline loops: CDR1 KGHSH, CDR2 LQKENI. This CDR3 has 14 residues. Trimming removed 6 bases from V and 4 bases from J; junction bases left unmatched: 8. Written as DNA, the CDR3 is TGTGCCAGCTCGACTTCGACAGGGTTCACTGAAGCTTTCTTT. It specifies CASSTSTGFTEAFF.

This chain uses TRBV18 with TRBJ2-7; D may be TRBD2 (5 bases). The V gene's germline CDR1 is KGHSH and CDR2 LQKENI. The CDR3 extends over 14 amino acids. V was trimmed by 2 bases and J by 1 base, leaving 9 bases between them. CDR3 loop: CASSPGSVSYEQYF. CDR3 sequence (DNA): TGTGCCAGCTCACCAGGTAGCGTATCCTACGAGCAGTACTTC.

The count of this clone is one. The chain recombines TRBV29-1 with TRBJ2-3; D gene unclear. Germline CDR1 is SQVTM and CDR2 is ANQGSEA. Trimming removed 3 bases at V and 4 bases at J, with 5 bases between. The CDR3 sequence is 11 residues long. Here the CDR3 reads CSVEVADTQYF. Written as DNA, the CDR3 is TGCAGCGTTGAGGTGGCAGATACGCAGTATTTT.

This clone was seen only a few times. J is TRBJ2-5 and V is TRBV11-2; D unresolved. This CDR3 is 13 amino acids long. The germline V gene encodes CDR1 SGHAT and CDR2 FQNNGV. Trimming pared 5 bases from V and 6 bases from J, leaving 13 bases between. The CDR3 DNA is TGTGCCAGCAGCCCATTAGTTGTCAAGACCCAGTACTTC. Translation gives CASSPLVVKTQYF.

The chain couples TRBV4-1 to TRBJ2-7; D is perhaps TRBD2 (5 bases). Germline V lookup: CDR1 MGHRA, CDR2 YSYEKL. Deletions cut 3 bases from V and 5 bases from J, with 11 bases between. This CDR3 contains 13 residues. Written as DNA, the CDR3 is TGCGCCAGCAGCCACCAGGACTCGGACGAGCAGTACTTC. Its translation: CASSHQDSDEQYF.

J is TRBJ2-7 and V is TRBV7-9, with a tentative D call TRBD1 (6 bases). Trimming shortened V by 4 bases and J by 0 bases, and 13 bases separated the two germline ends. This CDR3 is built from 15 residues. Germline assignment: CDR1 SEHNR and CDR2 FQNEAQ (reference sequence). The CDR3 DNA follows: TGTGCCAGCAGCTCGGACAGTATGAACTCCTACGAGCAGTACTTC. It encodes CASSSDSMNSYEQYF.

V is TRBV6-1 and J is TRBJ1-1; no reliable D call. Between the trimmed V and J ends, which lost 5 bases and 4 bases, there was a span of 17 bases. The germline CDR1 and CDR2 sequences are MNHNS and SASEGT. This CDR3 spans 15 amino acids. The CDR3 DNA reads as TGTGCCAGCAGTTTCAAACCGGGTTTCGGCACTGAAGCTTTCTTT. Protein product: CASSFKPGFGTEAFF.

The chain couples TRBV5-1 to TRBJ2-4; D assignment may be TRBD1 or TRBD2 (5 bases each). V lost 2 bases, J lost 11 bases, and 14 bases lay in between. CDR1 SGHRS and CDR2 YFSETQ come from the germline V gene. The CDR3 has 13 amino acids. In DNA form, the CDR3 reads TGCGCCAGCAGCTTACGAGGGGACGATTTTCAGTACTTC. This translates into CASSLRGDDFQYF.

The genes are TRBV5-1 and TRBJ2-5, with D perhaps TRBD2 (6 bases). Germline CDR1 and CDR2: SGHRS and YFSETQ. V shed 4 bases and J shed 5 bases, with 15 bases lying between them. CDR3 length: 14 residues. CDR3 protein: CASSPGPLAETQYF. The CDR3 DNA reads as TGCGCCAGCAGCCCGGGACCGCTAGCGGAGACCCAGTACTTC.

The gene calls are TRBV19 and TRBJ1-5, with TRBD1 as a possible D gene (5 bases). This CDR3 region has 15 residues. V was pared by 3 bases and J by 0 bases, with 9 bases between. CDR1 is LNHDA and CDR2 is SQIVND in the germline V gene (reference sequence). CDR3 DNA: TGTGCCAGTAGTATCCCAGGGCCTAGCAATCAGCCCCAGCATTTT. This encodes CASSIPGPSNQPQHF.

The chain combines TRBV5-8 with TRBJ2-3, with TRBD2 as a possible D gene (6 bases). CDR3 length: 14 residues. V was pared by 4 bases and J by 2 bases, with 11 bases between. Germline assignment: CDR1 SGHTS and CDR2 YDEGEE. The CDR3 region has the DNA TGTGCCAGCAGCCCAAGGCGGGACACAGATACGCAGTATTTT. Its translation is CASSPRRDTDTQYF.

The chain links TRBV7-2 to TRBJ1-6; 9 bases line up with TRBD1. Germline assignment: CDR1 SGHTA and CDR2 FQGNSA. The CDR3 is 15 residues long. After removal of 1 base from V and 10 bases from J, the junction contained 5 bases not matched to a gene. CDR3 coding DNA: TGTGCCAGCAGCTTAGAGGACAGGGGACAATCACCCCTCCACTTT. Translation gives CASSLEDRGQSPLHF.

This sequence joins TRBV25-1 and TRBJ1-5; the D gene is possibly TRBD1 (6 bases). The V and J ends lost 2 bases and 2 bases respectively, with 13 bases between them. CDR1 MGHDK and CDR2 SYGVNS come from the germline V gene. CDR3 length equals 16 residues. CDR3 residues: CASSENVGAGNQPQHF. CDR3 DNA sequence: TGTGCCAGCAGTGAAAACGTGGGGGCGGGCAATCAGCCCCAGCATTTT.